This T cell receptor (beta chain) was found in a study of shared T cell receptors in the human thymus. V trimming: 0 bases; J trimming: 8 bases; junction bases outside the gene matches: 24. The CDR3 length is 20 residues. Germline V gene sequence: CDR1 SGHAT, CDR2 FQNNGV. TCRdb's table, derived via immunoSEQ multiplex PCR, lists solely in-frame clones and lacks some. The sample lists hundreds of thousands of clones; 95% were seen once. The clonotype comes from a human donor. The material sequenced was thymocytes. This sequence joins TRBV11-2 and TRBJ2-5, with 7 bases identical to TRBD2. In nucleotides, the CDR3 is TGTGCCAGCAGCTTAGAGTTCACACTAGCGCGCCACGGGAGACGGGTAACCCAGTACTTC. It yields the protein CASSLEFTLARHGRRVTQYF.